The rows below give T cell receptor beta chains drawn from one sample of a study of a mutant IDH1 vaccine in newly diagnosed glioma. Produced via immunoSEQ multiplex PCR; TCRdb's table is partial and in-frame only. The sample has approximately 50,000 clones, 70% to 85% seen once; the top ten hold over 6.5%. No antigen has been assigned to these receptors. Sequenced material: PBMCs, taken from a glioma patient whose treatment included an IDH1 peptide vaccine. These receptors came from a middle-aged man with glioma. The CDR3 runs from the conserved cysteine through the conserved F or W. The order of the fields is D gene, V gene, J gene, clone size, CDR3 protein, CDR3 DNA. The D gene is left open where the match is weak. Clone size is stated in some rows and not others, as once, few, many or a class when expanded.

>NA|TRBV18|TRBJ2-5|few
CASSPAITYQETQYF
TGTGCCAGCTCACCTGCCATTACGTACCAAGAGACCCAGTACTTC
>TRBD1|TRBV4-1|TRBJ1-2|NA
CASSSRGGGTGNYGYTF
TGCGCCAGCAGCTCTCGTGGAGGGGGCACAGGGAACTATGGCTACACCTTC
>NA|TRBV12-5|TRBJ1-5|NA
CASGLASMWQPQHF
TGTGCTAGTGGTTTGGCCTCCATGTGGCAGCCCCAGCATTTT
>NA|TRBV6-5|TRBJ2-2|NA
CASSYDGETGELFF
TGTGCCAGCAGTTACGACGGGGAGACCGGGGAGCTGTTTTTT
>TRBD2|TRBV4-2|TRBJ2-7|NA
CASSQDYEAGGLYEQYF
TGTGCCAGCAGCCAAGACTACGAAGCGGGGGGCCTCTACGAGCAGTACTTC
>NA|TRBV30|TRBJ1-2|NA
CAWCERGLDGYTF
TGTGCCTGGTGCGAACGGGGGCTAGATGGCTACACCTTC
>NA|TRBV25-1|TRBJ1-6|NA
CASSGAPNSPLHF
TGTGCCAGCAGTGGAGCGCCAAATTCACCCCTCCACTTT
>NA|TRBV2|TRBJ2-1|NA
CASIRDNINEQFF
TGTGCCAGCATACGGGACAATATCAATGAGCAGTTCTTC
>TRBD2|TRBV5-1|TRBJ2-5|NA
CASGLAGEQETQYF
TGCGCCAGCGGACTAGCGGGGGAACAAGAGACCCAGTACTTC
>TRBD1|TRBV19|TRBJ2-3|NA
CASSIIQGVMDTQYF
TGTGCCAGTAGTATTATACAGGGGGTCATGGATACGCAGTATTTT
>NA|TRBV30|TRBJ2-1|once
CAWSSGYGSNEQFF
TGTGCCTGGAGCTCAGGTTACGGGTCAAATGAGCAGTTCTTC
>NA|TRBV7-2|TRBJ2-1|NA
CASSLGDGGFYEQFF
TGTGCCAGCAGCTTAGGTGATGGGGGCTTCTATGAGCAGTTCTTC
>TRBD1|TRBV10-3|TRBJ2-7|NA
CAISGDRETYEQYF
TGTGCCATCAGTGGGGACAGGGAGACCTACGAGCAGTACTTC
>TRBD1|TRBV27|TRBJ2-7|NA
CASSPLRTGAFLEQYF
TGTGCCAGCAGTCCCCTACGGACAGGGGCATTTCTCGAGCAGTACTTC
>NA|TRBV29-1|TRBJ2-7|NA
CSVEDPSLESYEQYF
TGCAGCGTTGAAGATCCTTCTCTAGAGTCCTACGAGCAGTACTTC